This T cell receptor beta chain emerged from a study of cytomegalovirus exposure and HLA in healthy donors. PCR primers comprised 60 Vbeta and 13 Jbeta primers. Measured with immunoSEQ multiplex PCR; TCRdb has only the in-frame clones, and not every one. This table lists roughly 65,000 clones. Notes on the study in general: For TCR beta chains, V- and J-gene trimming was later linked to a missense DCLRE1C variant. Data from an earlier analysis indicated that most TCR beta V segments were productive either about 87% or about 30% of the time.

Trimming took off 0 bases at V and 6 bases at J, with 8 bases between the two ends. This CDR3 has 12 amino acids. Germline CDR1 and CDR2: GTSNPN and SVGIG (reference sequence). As concerns this clone: Its antigen is not identified.

Source material: PBMCs. The chain carries TRBV30 and TRBJ1-1; no clear D gene. This sequence originates from a boy younger than 18 in good health and CMV-seronegative. The CDR3 coding sequence is TGTGCCTGGAGTGTCGGAGGTCCTGAAGCTTTCTTT. Translated: CAWSVGGPEAFF. The full variable domain, completed using reference TRBV30 and TRBJ1-1, is SQTIHQWPATLVQPVGSPLSLECTVEGTSNPNLYWYRQAAGRGLQLLFYSVGIGQISSEVPQNLSASRPQDRQFILSSKKLLLSDSGFYLCAWSVGGPEAFFGQGTRLTVV.